A single sample gave rise to the 27 T cell receptor beta chains below, sequenced in a study of beta chain features in type 1 diabetes. Reverse transcription of all isolated RNA meant that expressed TCRB transcripts were sequenced. Using immunoSEQ multiplex PCR, the repertoire was profiled, and TCRdb retains in-frame clones only, with some absent. The table has nearly 350,000 clones, approximately 8% seen once. Sample: central memory CD4+ T cells from blood. Receptor source: a woman under 30 in good health.

This chain links TRBV7-2 with TRBJ2-7, with D perhaps TRBD1 (6 bases). In germline, CDR1 is SGHTA, CDR2 FQGNSA. The CDR3 spans 14 residues. V was cut by 2 bases and J by 6 bases, with 14 bases left in between. Here the CDR3 DNA reads TGTGCCAGCAGCTTAAGGCAACAAGGGGGCGAGCAGTACTTC. This codes for CASSLRQQGGEQYF.

This clone was picked up a small number of times. CDR3 bases: TGTGCCAGCAGTTTACTAGCGGACCACACCTACGAGCAGTACTTC. Protein sequence: CASSLLADHTYEQYF. The chain carries TRBV28 and TRBJ2-7; 7 nucleotides match TRBD2. In germline, CDR1 is MDHEN, CDR2 SYDVKM. V was pared by 2 bases and J by 2 bases, with 6 bases of the junction left unmatched. The CDR3 runs to 15 residues.

There are a few counts of this clone. The gene calls are TRBV6-6 and TRBJ2-3; 7 bases map to TRBD2. Germline trimming cut 7 bases from V and 0 bases from J; bases unmatched to any gene: 10. Germline CDR1 and CDR2: MNHNY and SVGAGI (reference sequence). The CDR3 extends over 16 amino acids. CDR3 sequence reads: CASIKAGWVSTDTQYF. In DNA form, the CDR3 reads TGTGCCAGCATTAAAGCGGGATGGGTGAGCACAGATACGCAGTATTTT.

This clone turned up a few times. The V and J genes are TRBV5-1 and TRBJ1-2, with a tentative D call TRBD1 (6 bases). The V and J ends lost 4 bases and 3 bases respectively, with 10 bases between them. The CDR3 runs to 13 residues. The germline V gene has CDR1 SGHRS and CDR2 YFSETQ. The CDR3 protein is CASSQDRYYGYTF. CDR3 sequence (DNA): TGCGCCAGCAGCCAGGACAGATACTATGGCTACACCTTC.

The chain joins TRBV5-1 to TRBJ1-4; 9 nucleotides agree with TRBD1. The CDR3 contains 15 residues. The germline V gene encodes CDR1 SGHRS and CDR2 YFSETQ. With 4 bases clipped from V and 5 bases from J, the junction kept 6 bases outside the gene matches. CDR3 sequence (DNA): TGCGCCAGCAGCGCATCCGGGACAGGGAATGAAAAACTGTTTTTT. This encodes CASSASGTGNEKLFF.

This clone was observed at least ten times. The chain links TRBV6-6 to TRBJ1-2; D is ambiguous. V was clipped by 2 bases and J by 2 bases, with 9 bases between them. Germline CDR1 MNHNY, CDR2 SVGAGI (reference sequence). This CDR3 comprises 14 residues. CDR3 in amino acids: CASSYGDNNYGYTF. Written as DNA, the CDR3 is TGTGCCAGCAGTTACGGCGACAACAACTATGGCTACACCTTC.

This clone was seen a few times. The gene calls are TRBV7-3 and TRBJ2-3; TRBD2 aligns across 14 bases. The CDR3 has 16 amino acids. The V gene end was trimmed by 5 bases and the J gene end by 3 bases; junction bases not matched to a gene: 4. Germline-derived CDR1 and CDR2 are SGHTA and FQGTGA. CDR3 region: CASSLGTSGSTDTQYF. The CDR3 DNA reads TGTGCCAGCAGCCTAGGGACTAGCGGGAGTACAGATACGCAGTATTTT.

The sample holds a few counts of this clone. The chain joins TRBV28 to TRBJ2-5; tentatively, D is TRBD2 (5 bases). CDR1 and CDR2 (germline): MDHEN, SYDVKM. V was trimmed by 5 bases and J by 4 bases, leaving 23 bases between them. The length of the CDR3 is 17 residues. The CDR3 loop reads CASSDPLGSTRRETQYF. The CDR3 bases are TGTGCCAGCAGTGACCCACTGGGTAGCACTAGGAGAGAGACCCAGTACTTC. The full variable domain, completed using reference TRBV28 and TRBJ2-5, is DVKVTQSSRYLVKRTGEKVFLECVQDMDHENMFWYRQDPGLGLRLIYFSYDVKMKEKGDIPEGYSVSREKKERFSLILESASTNQTSMYLCASSDPLGSTRRETQYFGPGTRLLVL.

This chain connects TRBV29-1 to TRBJ1-4; D uncertain. Germline-derived CDR1 and CDR2 are SQVTM and ANQGSEA. This CDR3 region has 13 residues. V was pared by 3 bases and J by 7 bases, with 12 bases between. DNA of the CDR3: TGCAGCGTTGACCTTGGCAATAGTGAAAAACTGTTTTTT. Encoded protein: CSVDLGNSEKLFF.

The rearrangement uses TRBV7-2 and TRBJ2-1, with TRBD1 matching 8 bases. V shed 7 bases and J 3 bases; nucleotides not matched to a gene: 5. CDR1 SGHTA and CDR2 FQGNSA come from the germline V gene. This CDR3 region has 14 residues. As DNA, the CDR3 is TGTGCCAGCACCAGACAGGGGAACTACAATGAGCAGTTCTTC. Translating gives CASTRQGNYNEQFF.

There are a few counts of this clone. This sequence joins TRBV7-3 and TRBJ2-3; D is undetermined. Trimming left V 5 bases short and J 1 base short, with 13 bases between. Germline V gene sequence: CDR1 SGHTA, CDR2 FQGTGA. The CDR3 length is 15 residues. The CDR3 spells CASSLKFAGTDTQYF. The CDR3 nucleotides are TGTGCCAGCAGCCTAAAATTCGCGGGCACAGATACGCAGTATTTT.

This clone showed up just a few times. The chain joins TRBV5-1 to TRBJ2-3, with TRBD1 matching over 8 bases. Germline V gene sequence: CDR1 SGHRS, CDR2 YFSETQ. The V gene end was trimmed by 0 bases and the J gene end by 4 bases; junction bases not matched to a gene: 7. The CDR3 sequence is 16 residues long. In nucleotides, the CDR3 is TGCGCCAGCAGCTTGGGTGGACAGGGCGGGCCAGATACGCAGTATTTT. It yields the protein CASSLGGQGGPDTQYF.

There are a few counts of this clone. The chain joins TRBV28 to TRBJ1-3, with TRBD1 identical over 10 bases. The CDR3 length is 20 residues. V lost 1 base and J lost 0; bases outside the gene matches: 12. The germline CDR1 and CDR2 sequences are MDHEN and SYDVKM. CDR3 coding DNA: TGTGCCAGCAGTTTATATGGGACAGGGGTTTCTATTCGCTCTGGAAACACCATATATTTT. Encoded protein: CASSLYGTGVSIRSGNTIYF.

In this sample, this clone turned up a few times. This chain links TRBV6-1 with TRBJ2-2; 9 nucleotides line up with TRBD1. Germline V gene lookup returns CDR1 MNHNS and CDR2 SASEGT. CDR3 length equals 15 residues. V was clipped by 6 bases and J by 6 bases; unmatched bases: 8. CDR3 protein: CASRVQGAVAGELFF. The CDR3 DNA is TGTGCCAGCAGGGTACAGGGGGCTGTAGCCGGGGAGCTGTTTTTT.

The J gene is TRBJ2-5, the V gene TRBV10-3; D is possibly TRBD2 (6 bases). Germline V gene lookup returns CDR1 ENHRY and CDR2 SYGVKD. This CDR3 has 14 amino acids. Trimming left V 7 bases short and J 5 bases short, with 17 bases between. The CDR3 bases are TGTGCCATCACACCGGACCTCCGGGAGGAGACCCAGTACTTC. It translates to CAITPDLREETQYF.

In this sample, this clone turned up a few times. The chain carries TRBV7-2 and TRBJ2-5; D may be TRBD2 (6 bases). There are 13 residues in the CDR3. Germline CDR1 and CDR2: SGHTA and FQGNSA. The V end lost 5 bases, the J end lost 7 bases, and 14 bases lay between the germline ends. The CDR3 DNA reads TGTGCCAGCAGCCCCATCGGCGGGGCGACCCAGTACTTC. Protein: CASSPIGGATQYF.

This clone was picked up a small number of times. V and J are TRBV27 and TRBJ1-2; D might be TRBD1 (5 bases). The CDR3 spans 13 residues. Trimming shortened V by 1 base and J by 2 bases, and 5 bases separated the two germline ends. In germline, CDR1 is MNHEY, CDR2 SMNVEV (reference sequence). The CDR3 region has the DNA TGTGCCAGCAGTTTATGGGGGAACTATGGCTACACCTTC. Protein product: CASSLWGNYGYTF.

The rearrangement links TRBV28 to TRBJ1-4, with D perhaps matching TRBD1 (5 bases). The ends were cut back, 6 bases at V and 8 bases at J, with 16 bases in the middle. Germline V gene lookup returns CDR1 MDHEN and CDR2 SYDVKM. The CDR3 covers 14 residues. CDR3: CASSIIREGEKLFF. The CDR3 bases are TGTGCCAGCAGCATCATCAGGGAGGGGGAAAAACTGTTTTTT.

The chain couples TRBV18 to TRBJ2-1, with D possibly being TRBD1 (6 bases). The germline CDR1 and CDR2 sequences are KGHSH and LQKENI. The V and J ends lost 3 bases and 4 bases respectively, with 10 bases between them. The CDR3 contains 14 residues. The CDR3 loop is CASSPPTGYNEQFF. CDR3 coding DNA: TGTGCCAGCTCACCGCCAACAGGGTACAATGAGCAGTTCTTC. Variable domain in full (rest from reference TRBV18 and TRBJ2-1): NAGVMQNPRHLVRRRGQEARLRCSPMKGHSHVYWYRQLPEEGLKFMVYLQKENIIDESGMPKERFSAEFPKEGPSILRIQQVVRGDSAAYFCASSPPTGYNEQFFGPGTRLTVL.

The chain carries TRBV27 and TRBJ1-5; D is ambiguous. This CDR3 has 14 amino acids. Germline V gene data show CDR1 as MNHEY and CDR2 as SMNVEV (reference sequence). V lost 7 bases to trimming and J lost 0 bases, with 10 bases between them. This chain's CDR3 is CASKELSSNQPQHF. CDR3 bases: TGTGCCAGCAAAGAACTAAGTAGCAATCAGCCCCAGCATTTT.

The chain carries TRBV7-2 and TRBJ2-3, with 11 bases that match TRBD2. The V gene end was trimmed by 8 bases and the J gene end by 3 bases; junction bases not matched to a gene: 16. CDR1 and CDR2 (germline): SGHTA, FQGNSA. The CDR3 extends over 18 amino acids. The CDR3 protein is CASGGLAEGEGKTDTQYF. The DNA for the CDR3 is TGTGCCAGCGGGGGACTAGCGGAGGGAGAAGGAAAAACAGATACGCAGTATTTT. Complete variable domain (other parts from reference TRBV7-2 and TRBJ2-3): GAGVSQSPSNKVTEKGKDVELRCDPISGHTALYWYRQSLGQGLEFLIYFQGNSAPDKSGLPSDRFSAERTGGSVSTLTIQRTQQEDSAVYLCASGGLAEGEGKTDTQYFGPGTRLTVL.

J is TRBJ2-3 and V is TRBV29-1, with D unclear. The CDR3 contains 13 residues. The V end was cut by 1 base, the J end by 2 bases, with 7 bases between. Germline-derived CDR1 and CDR2 are SQVTM and ANQGSEA. This CDR3 reads CSVEVQSTDTQYF. The DNA of the CDR3 is TGCAGCGTTGAAGTACAGTCCACAGATACGCAGTATTTT.

This clone was recorded a few times. This chain uses TRBV28 with TRBJ2-4; possibly TRBD2 for D (6 bases). The CDR3 totals 13 residues. Between the trimmed V and J ends, which lost 5 bases and 6 bases, there was a span of 11 bases. The germline gives CDR1 MDHEN, CDR2 SYDVKM. For the CDR3, the DNA is TGTGCCAGCAGTAATCTAGCGAGAAACATTCAGTACTTC. This sequence encodes CASSNLARNIQYF.

This rearrangement joins TRBV21-1 to TRBJ1-4; no check of the table's D call, TRBD1, against the DNA was made. TRBV21-1 is labeled a pseudogene. The CDR3 sequence is 17 residues long. The CDR3 sequence: CASSRPGQGTTNEKLFF. CDR3 bases: TGTGCCAGCAGCAGACCGGGACAGGGGACAACTAATGAAAAACTGTTTTTT.

This clone was observed a handful of times. DNA of the CDR3: TGTGCCAGCAGCTTGGCGGGGAGGGCGAAATCTGAGCAGTTCTTC. It codes for CASSLAGRAKSEQFF. The V gene is TRBV5-6, the J gene TRBJ2-1, with 7 nucleotides matching TRBD2. This CDR3 has 15 residues. CDR1 and CDR2 (germline): SGHDT, YYEEEE. Trimming cost V 0 bases and J 9 bases; bases outside gene matches: 9.

This chain links TRBV11-2 with TRBJ2-5; 8 bases are a match to TRBD2. CDR1 SGHAT and CDR2 FQNNGV come from the germline V gene. The CDR3 contains 16 residues. The V and J ends lost 5 bases and 4 bases, in that order; junction bases with no gene match: 12. CDR3 DNA sequence: TGTGCCAGCAGCCGATTCGGGACCCGGGAGGGAGAGACCCAGTACTTC. Protein: CASSRFGTREGETQYF.

This clone was seen a handful of times. The chain joins TRBV6-5 to TRBJ2-3, with TRBD2 matching 7 bases. This CDR3 is built from 15 residues. Germline CDR1 MNHEY, CDR2 SVGAGI. V gave up 6 bases and J gave up 3 bases; unmatched junction bases: 9. Written as DNA, the CDR3 is TGTGCCAGCAGACCACTCCGGGGAGGGACAGATACGCAGTATTTT. Translating it yields CASRPLRGGTDTQYF.